This T cell receptor beta chain was sequenced for a study of shared clonotypes between healthy human individuals. Study-level background: Serving as donors were two women and three men, whose ages spanned 18 to 49.

Method: immunoSEQ multiplex PCR; TCRdb's copy keeps in-frame clones and lacks some. In the table there are about 2.1 million clones, just over 90% of which are singletons. Study-wide points: Roughly 5% of naive CD4 clonotypes were common to a few donors. Clonotype sharing levels among donors were expected to vary with sequencing depth. The four-donor shared clonotypes exceeded non-shared clonotypes in generation probability, with non-shared ones scoring lower.

Naive CD8 cells lacked CD45RO and underwent positive selection for CCR7, leaving out terminally differentiated effector memory CD45RA+ cells. This clone was seen only once. Its antigen is not known. The germline V gene has CDR1 SGHRS and CDR2 YFSETQ. V gave up 0 bases and J gave up 6 bases; unmatched junction bases: 3. The CDR3 consists of 16 residues. The genes are TRBV5-1 and TRBJ2-3; 14 nucleotides agree with TRBD2. Specimen: naive CD8+ T cells from PBMCs. The sequence was obtained from a young man in good health. Some clones in this sample may be carry-over from other donors' samples. The CDR3 here is CASSLGLAGGPDTQYF. Written as DNA, the CDR3 is TGCGCCAGCAGCTTGGGACTAGCGGGAGGGCCGGATACGCAGTATTTT.